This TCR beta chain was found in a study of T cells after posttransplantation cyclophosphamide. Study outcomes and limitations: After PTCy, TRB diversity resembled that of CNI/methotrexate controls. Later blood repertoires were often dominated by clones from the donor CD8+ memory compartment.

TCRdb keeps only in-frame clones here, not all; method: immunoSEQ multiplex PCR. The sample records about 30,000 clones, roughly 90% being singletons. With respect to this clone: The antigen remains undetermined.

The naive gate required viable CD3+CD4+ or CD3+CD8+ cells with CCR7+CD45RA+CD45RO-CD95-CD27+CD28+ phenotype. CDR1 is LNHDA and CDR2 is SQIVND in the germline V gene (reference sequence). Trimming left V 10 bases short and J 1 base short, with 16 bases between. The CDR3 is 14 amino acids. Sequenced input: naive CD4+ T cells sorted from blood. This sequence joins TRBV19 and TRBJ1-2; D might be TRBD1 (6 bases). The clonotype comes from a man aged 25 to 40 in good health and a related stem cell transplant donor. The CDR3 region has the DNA TGTGCCACCCAGGGACAACTCGTTAACTATGGCTACACCTTC. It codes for CATQGQLVNYGYTF.